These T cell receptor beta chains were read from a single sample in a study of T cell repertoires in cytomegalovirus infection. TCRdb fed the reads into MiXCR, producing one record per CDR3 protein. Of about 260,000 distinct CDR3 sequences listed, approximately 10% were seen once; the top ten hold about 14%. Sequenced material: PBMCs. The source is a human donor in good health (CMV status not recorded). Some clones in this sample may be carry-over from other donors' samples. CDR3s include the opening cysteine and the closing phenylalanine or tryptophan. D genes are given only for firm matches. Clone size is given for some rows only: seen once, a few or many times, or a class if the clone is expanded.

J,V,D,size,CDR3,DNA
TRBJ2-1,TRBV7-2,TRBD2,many,CASSLELAGYNEQFF,TGTGCCAGCAGCTTAGAACTAGCGGGGTACAATGAGCAGTTCTTC
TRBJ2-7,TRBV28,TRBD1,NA,CASSSPTLGQTYEQYF,TGTGCCAGCAGTTCCCCCACCCTGGGACAGACCTACGAGCAGTACTTC
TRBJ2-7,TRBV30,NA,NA,CAWNEGSSYEQYF,TGTGCCTGGAATGAGGGATCCTCCTACGAGCAGTACTTC
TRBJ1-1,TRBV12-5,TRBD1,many,CATQGGGTEAFF,TGTGCGACTCAGGGGGGGGGCACTGAAGCTTTCTTT
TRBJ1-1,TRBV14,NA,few,CASSQEGSWNTEAFF,TGTGCCAGCAGCCAAGAAGGCAGTTGGAACACTGAAGCTTTCTTT
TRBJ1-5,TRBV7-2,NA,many,CASSLEGGLQPQHF,TGTGCCAGCAGCTTAGAGGGGGGGTTGCAGCCCCAGCATTTT
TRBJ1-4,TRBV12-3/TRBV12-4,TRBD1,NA,CASRARDRGFNEKLFF,TGTGCCAGCAGGGCTAGGGACAGGGGGTTTAATGAAAAACTGTTTTTT
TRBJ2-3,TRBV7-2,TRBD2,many,CASSLAGGLAGAGDTQYF,TGTGCCAGCAGCTTAGCGGGGGGACTAGCGGGGGCCGGGGATACGCAGTATTTT
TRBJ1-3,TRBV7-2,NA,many,CASSLAVSSGNTIYF,TGTGCCAGCAGCTTAGCCGTTAGCTCTGGAAACACCATATATTTT
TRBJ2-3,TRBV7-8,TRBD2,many,CASSLLKRERADTQYF,TGTGCCAGCAGCTTATTAAAGCGGGAGAGGGCAGATACGCAGTATTTT
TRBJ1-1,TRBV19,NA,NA,CASSDRQREAFF,TGTGCCAGTAGTGATAGACAGCGCGAAGCTTTCTTT
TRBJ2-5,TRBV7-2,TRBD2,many,CASSLRLAGEETQYF,TGTGCCAGCAGCTTGAGACTAGCGGGAGAAGAGACCCAGTACTTC